The next 21 T cell receptor beta chains were all read from a single sample in a study of blood T cell repertoires in COVID-19. Repertoires were generated with immunoSEQ multiplex PCR, while TCRdb's copy carries only in-frame clones and drops some. This table holds fewer than 120,000 clones, approximately 85% found once. Sequenced sample: peripheral blood. These receptors were taken from a woman in her sixties or seventies with acute or convalescent COVID-19.

The V call is TRBV24-1, the J call TRBJ2-5; a possible D gene is TRBD1 (5 bases). Trimming stripped 4 bases from V and 6 bases from J, with 14 bases between. The V gene's germline CDR1 is KGHDR and CDR2 SFDVKD. This CDR3 contains 14 residues. This chain's CDR3 is CATSDQMDIKTQYF. The CDR3 bases are TGTGCCACCAGTGACCAGATGGACATCAAGACCCAGTACTTC.

The chain is built from TRBV14 and TRBJ2-1; TRBD2 might be the D (6 bases). Germline V gene lookup returns CDR1 SGHDN and CDR2 FVKESK. V lost 3 bases to trimming and J lost 5 bases, with 14 bases between them. The CDR3 contains 15 residues. This CDR3 is CASSHWDWGNNEQFF. The CDR3 DNA is TGTGCCAGCAGCCACTGGGACTGGGGAAACAATGAGCAGTTCTTC.

V is TRBV9 and J is TRBJ1-1; no clear D. The germline V gene has CDR1 SGDLS and CDR2 YYNGEE. V was clipped by 4 bases and J by 3 bases, with 10 bases between them. The CDR3 is made up of 13 amino acids. In DNA form, the CDR3 reads TGTGCCAGCAGCTTGGGCCAGGACACTGAAGCTTTCTTT. It yields the protein CASSLGQDTEAFF.

V gene TRBV6-5 combines with J gene TRBJ2-5, with 9 nucleotides matching TRBD2. The germline gives CDR1 MNHEY, CDR2 SVGAGI. V was pared by 3 bases and J by 4 bases, with 3 bases of the junction left unmatched. This CDR3 has 14 amino acids. The CDR3 loop is CASSYEAGGETQYF. The CDR3 nucleotides are TGTGCCAGCAGTTATGAAGCGGGGGGAGAGACCCAGTACTTC.

In this sample, this clone turned up once. This chain uses TRBV27 with TRBJ2-1; a weak D match, TRBD2 (6 bases). The V end lost 7 bases, the J end lost 1 base, and 11 bases lay between the germline ends. Germline V gene data show CDR1 as MNHEY and CDR2 as SMNVEV (reference sequence). The CDR3 runs to 14 residues. The CDR3 reads CASTARGSYNEQFF. CDR3 coding DNA: TGTGCCAGCACAGCCCGGGGGTCCTACAATGAGCAGTTCTTC.

J is TRBJ1-5 and V is TRBV30, with 7 bases lining up with TRBD1. Germline loops: CDR1 GTSNPN, CDR2 SVGIG (reference sequence). The CDR3 is made up of 16 amino acids. The junction had 12 bases not matched to a gene; V was cut back by 3 bases and J by 4 bases. The CDR3 DNA is TGTGCCTGGAGCGCACTCCACAGGGGTAGTAATCAGCCCCAGCATTTT. Its translation: CAWSALHRGSNQPQHF.

The genes are TRBV5-1 and TRBJ2-2, with D perhaps TRBD1 (5 bases). Germline CDR1 is SGHRS and CDR2 is YFSETQ. Trimming took off 8 bases at V and 5 bases at J, with 13 bases between the two ends. This CDR3 comprises 13 residues. Here the CDR3 reads CASGQGETGELFF. The CDR3 DNA is TGCGCCAGTGGTCAAGGGGAAACCGGGGAGCTGTTTTTT.

Only a few counts were recorded for this clone. The rearrangement joins TRBV20-1 to TRBJ1-2; 7 bases map to TRBD1. J lost 5 bases, V lost 6 bases, and 3 bases had no gene match. The CDR3 runs to 11 residues. Germline assignment: CDR1 DFQATT and CDR2 SNEGSKA (reference sequence). CDR3 sequence (DNA): TGCAGTGCACCACAGGGGTATGGCTACACCTTC. Translation gives CSAPQGYGYTF.

The rearrangement uses TRBV28 and TRBJ2-3; 12 bases map to TRBD2. Germline CDR1 MDHEN, CDR2 SYDVKM. CDR3 length: 14 amino acids. V was clipped by 7 bases and J by 9 bases; unmatched bases: 8. This CDR3 reads CASNGPGTSGTQYF. The CDR3 DNA follows: TGTGCCAGCAATGGTCCCGGGACTAGCGGGACGCAGTATTTT.

The chain is built from TRBV14 and TRBJ2-3, with 7 bases lining up with TRBD1. The V and J ends lost 4 bases and 6 bases, in that order; junction bases with no gene match: 7. The CDR3 totals 14 residues. Germline V lookup: CDR1 SGHDN, CDR2 FVKESK. The chain's CDR3 is CASSPTGPWDTQYF. Written as DNA, the CDR3 is TGTGCCAGCAGCCCGACAGGGCCGTGGGATACGCAGTATTTT.

This rearrangement joins TRBV3-1 (or the pseudogene TRBV3-2) to TRBJ1-2; D not certain. Per germline, CDR1 LGHDT and CDR2 YNNKEL (reference sequence). The CDR3 consists of 14 residues. V was cut by 1 base and J by 1 base, with 7 bases left in between. CDR3 in amino acids: CASSQGEVNYGYTF. CDR3 in DNA: TGTGCCAGCAGCCAAGGTGAGGTTAACTATGGCTACACCTTC.

The chain employs TRBV7-2 and TRBJ1-2; 9 bases map to TRBD1. The germline V gene has CDR1 SGHTA and CDR2 FQGNSA. With V trimmed by 3 bases and J by 7 bases, 0 bases remained unmatched. The CDR3 spans 12 residues. The chain's CDR3 is CASSLDRGGYTF. The CDR3 DNA is TGTGCCAGCAGCTTGGACAGGGGTGGCTACACCTTC.

This clone occurred a few times. The CDR3, as DNA: TGTGCCAGCAGTCAGTCCCCGTTTACAGGGTTCGGAGAAAAACTGTTTTTT. Encoded protein: CASSQSPFTGFGEKLFF. The V gene is TRBV6-6, the J gene TRBJ1-4, with D perhaps TRBD1 (6 bases). The V end was cut by 5 bases, the J end by 8 bases, with 24 bases between. The germline gives CDR1 MNHNY, CDR2 SVGAGI (reference sequence). The CDR3 sequence is 17 residues long.

The chain has TRBV2 and TRBJ1-3; D unresolved. Trimming removed 9 bases from V and 0 bases from J, with 12 bases in between. Germline assignment: CDR1 SNHLY and CDR2 FYNNEI. The CDR3 totals 14 residues. CDR3 loop: CASTMSGSGNTIYF. The DNA for the CDR3 is TGTGCCAGTACCATGTCAGGCTCTGGAAACACCATATATTTT.

J is TRBJ1-1 and V is TRBV3-1 (or the pseudogene TRBV3-2), with D hard to call. Trimming pared 1 base from V and 12 bases from J, leaving 9 bases between. CDR3 size: 11 residues. Germline V gene data show CDR1 as LGHDT and CDR2 as YNNKEL (reference sequence). CDR3 protein: CASSQASLTFF. DNA of the CDR3: TGTGCCAGCAGCCAAGCTTCGTTAACTTTCTTT.

The CDR3 here is CASSFPQGYNEQFF. CDR3 DNA: TGTGCCAGCAGTTTCCCACAGGGCTACAATGAGCAGTTCTTC. The gene calls are TRBV6-2 or TRBV6-3 and TRBJ2-1, with D perhaps TRBD1 (6 bases). CDR1 MNHEY and CDR2 SVGEGT come from the germline V gene. The length of the CDR3 is 14 residues. Trimming took off 4 bases at V and 3 bases at J, with 10 bases between the two ends.

This chain joins TRBV2 and TRBJ1-3; D might be TRBD1 (6 bases). V dropped 6 bases and J dropped 2 bases, with 8 bases sitting between them. This CDR3 contains 13 residues. The V gene's germline CDR1 is SNHLY and CDR2 FYNNEI. The CDR3 DNA is TGTGCCAGCAGACAGGGACCTGGAAACACCATATATTTT. Translating it yields CASRQGPGNTIYF. The full variable domain, rest sourced from reference TRBV2 and TRBJ1-3, is EPEVTQTPSHQVTQMGQEVILRCVPISNHLYFYWYRQILGQKVEFLVSFYNNEISEKSEIFDDQFSVERPDGSNFTLKIRSTKLEDSAMYFCASRQGPGNTIYFGEGSWLTVV.

CDR3 residues: CATSSGTGEFGYTF. The CDR3, as DNA: TGTGCCACTTCCAGCGGGACAGGGGAATTTGGCTACACCTTC. This chain uses TRBV15 with TRBJ1-2; 10 nucleotides line up with TRBD1. The V gene end was trimmed by 9 bases and the J gene end by 7 bases; junction bases not matched to a gene: 11. The CDR3 runs to 14 residues. The germline gives CDR1 LNHNV, CDR2 YYDKDF (reference sequence).

V gene TRBV7-2 combines with J gene TRBJ2-1, with TRBD1 matching 9 bases. CDR1 and CDR2 (germline): SGHTA, FQGNSA. The CDR3 runs to 14 residues. V trimming: 5 bases; J trimming: 4 bases; junction bases outside the gene matches: 3. DNA for the CDR3: TGTGCCAGCAGCCGGGACAGGGAATACAATGAGCAGTTCTTC. This gives the protein CASSRDREYNEQFF. Variable domain in full (rest from reference TRBV7-2 and TRBJ2-1): GAGVSQSPSNKVTEKGKDVELRCDPISGHTALYWYRQSLGQGLEFLIYFQGNSAPDKSGLPSDRFSAERTGGSVSTLTIQRTQQEDSAVYLCASSRDREYNEQFFGPGTRLTVL.

The chain combines TRBV6-5 with TRBJ2-3, with TRBD1 as a possible D gene (5 bases). The germline gives CDR1 MNHEY, CDR2 SVGAGI. Trimming took 7 bases from V and 1 from J, leaving 9 bases between them. The CDR3 extends over 13 amino acids. As DNA, the CDR3 is TGTGCCAGCAAGGAGACAGGCACAGATACGCAGTATTTT. Protein product: CASKETGTDTQYF.

The CDR3 coding sequence is TGTGCCAGCAGCCCTAGCGGGGGGGCCGAGCAGTACTTC. Its protein is CASSPSGGAEQYF. The V gene is TRBV7-2, the J gene TRBJ2-7, with TRBD2 identical over 12 bases. Germline-derived CDR1 and CDR2 are SGHTA and FQGNSA. V lost 5 bases to trimming and J lost 6 bases; unmatched junction nucleotides: 2. CDR3 length: 13 residues.